This TCR beta chain appears in the sequencing data of a study of response to subunit inactivated influenza vaccine (dated by TCRdb to the late 2010s). Notes on the research overall: Deep quantitative T cell receptor repertoire profiling was used in the study to track responses to a trivalent subunit inactivated influenza vaccine.

The protocol used for the library was RT-PCR. The sequencer was an Illumina HiSeq 2500. The public reads were reanalyzed by TCRdb: fastp trimming at Q25, MiXCR alignment, in-frame beta chains only. All rows with the same CDR3 protein become a single entry with the most common DNA and genes. A total of a few hundred thousand distinct CDR3 sequences appear in this sample, around 22% of them only once. Clones ranked in the top ten supply under 13% of the sample. V lost 3 bases and J lost 5 bases, and the count of bases not matched to a germline gene is 0. Including the terminal cysteine and phenylalanine, the CDR3 comprises 14 residues. The kept DNA is CDR3 alone, 42 bases in frame from the first base. Taken from the germline V gene, the CDR1 and CDR2 loops are SQVTM and ANQGSEA. Remarks on this clonotype: Which antigen it targets is not known. Base qualities were left out, and no much larger clone turns up one base away.

Broader findings and caveats from the paper: According to the authors, only a limited number of new T cells may be recruited by each seasonal influenza vaccination.

The sequence was collected from a man between 50 and 69 years old who received an inactivated influenza vaccine. Donor details come from another sample of the same person, matched by shared clones. The sequence links TRBV29-1 to TRBJ2-1, and 14 junction bases match TRBD2. Source: PBMCs from blood, taken approximately 20 months after vaccination. The DNA is TGCAGCGTTGAGGGACTAGCGGGGGACAATGAGCAGTTCTTC. Its translation reads: CSVEGLAGDNEQFF.